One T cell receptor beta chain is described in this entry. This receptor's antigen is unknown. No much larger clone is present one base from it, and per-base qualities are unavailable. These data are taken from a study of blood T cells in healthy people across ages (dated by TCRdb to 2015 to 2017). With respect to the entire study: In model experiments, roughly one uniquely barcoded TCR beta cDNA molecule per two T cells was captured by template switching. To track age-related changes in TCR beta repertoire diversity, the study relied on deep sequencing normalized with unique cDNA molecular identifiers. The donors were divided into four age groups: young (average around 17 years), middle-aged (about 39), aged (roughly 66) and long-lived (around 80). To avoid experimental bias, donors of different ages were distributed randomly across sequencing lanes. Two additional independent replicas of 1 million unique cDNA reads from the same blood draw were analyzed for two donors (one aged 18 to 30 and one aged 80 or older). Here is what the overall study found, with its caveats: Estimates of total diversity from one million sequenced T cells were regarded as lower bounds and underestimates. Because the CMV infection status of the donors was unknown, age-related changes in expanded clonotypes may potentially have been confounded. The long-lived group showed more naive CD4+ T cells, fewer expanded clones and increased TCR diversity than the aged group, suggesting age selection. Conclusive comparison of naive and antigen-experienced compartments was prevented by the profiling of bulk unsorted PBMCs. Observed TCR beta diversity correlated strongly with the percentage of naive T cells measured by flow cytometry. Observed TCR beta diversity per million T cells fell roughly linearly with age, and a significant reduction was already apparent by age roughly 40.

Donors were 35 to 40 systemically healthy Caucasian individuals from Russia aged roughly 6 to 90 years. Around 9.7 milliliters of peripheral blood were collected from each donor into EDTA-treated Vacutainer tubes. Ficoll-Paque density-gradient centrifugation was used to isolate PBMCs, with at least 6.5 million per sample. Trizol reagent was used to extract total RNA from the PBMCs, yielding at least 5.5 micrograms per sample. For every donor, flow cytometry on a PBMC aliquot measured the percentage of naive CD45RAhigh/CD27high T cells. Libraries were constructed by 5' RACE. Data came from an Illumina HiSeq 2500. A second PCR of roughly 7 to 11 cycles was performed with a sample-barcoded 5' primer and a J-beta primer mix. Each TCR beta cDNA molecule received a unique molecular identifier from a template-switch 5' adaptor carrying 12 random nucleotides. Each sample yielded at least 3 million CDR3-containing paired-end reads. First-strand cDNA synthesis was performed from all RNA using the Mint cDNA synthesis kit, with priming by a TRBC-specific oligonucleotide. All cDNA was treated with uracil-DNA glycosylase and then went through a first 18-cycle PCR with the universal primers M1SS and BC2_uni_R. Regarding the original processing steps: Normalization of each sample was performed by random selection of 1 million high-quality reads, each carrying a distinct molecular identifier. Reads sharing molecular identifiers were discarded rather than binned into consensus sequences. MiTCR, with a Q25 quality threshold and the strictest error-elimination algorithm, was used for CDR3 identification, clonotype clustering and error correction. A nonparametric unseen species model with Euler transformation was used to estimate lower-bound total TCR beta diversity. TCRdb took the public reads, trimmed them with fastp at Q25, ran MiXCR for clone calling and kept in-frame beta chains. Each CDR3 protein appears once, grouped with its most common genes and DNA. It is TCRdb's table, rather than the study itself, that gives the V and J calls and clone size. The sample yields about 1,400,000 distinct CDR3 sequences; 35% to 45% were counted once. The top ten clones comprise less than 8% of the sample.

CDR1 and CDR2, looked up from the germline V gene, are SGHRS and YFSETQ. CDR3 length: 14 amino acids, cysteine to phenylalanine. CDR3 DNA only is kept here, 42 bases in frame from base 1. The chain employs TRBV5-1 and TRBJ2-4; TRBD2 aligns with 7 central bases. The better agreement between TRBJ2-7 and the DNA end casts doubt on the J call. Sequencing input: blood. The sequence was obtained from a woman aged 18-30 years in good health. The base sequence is TGCGCCAGCAGCTTTGGCGGGGGAGGCGTCGAGCAGTACTTC. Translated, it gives CASSFGGGGVEQYF.